What follows describes a single TCR beta chain. Its antigen is unidentified. This sample was taken from a study of post-analysis software for immune sequencing data. General study findings and limits: Elevated frequency relative to controls characterized roughly five TRBV segments in patients, TRBV5-6, TRBV5-1 and TRBV20-1 among them.

With 3 bases clipped from V and 3 bases from J, the junction kept 5 bases outside the gene matches. The CDR3 has 14 amino acids. Germline CDR1 SGDLS, CDR2 YYNGEE. Unique molecular identifiers had been added to the TCR beta cDNA libraries. TCRdb processed the PCR reads anew with MiXCR; each CDR3 protein has one entry. The sample carries fewer than 850,000 distinct CDR3 sequences, more than 45% recorded once. The specimen was blood. The TCR was taken from a girl aged 5-17 years with multiple sclerosis. The chain recombines TRBV9 with TRBJ2-7; 8 bases are a match to TRBD2. CDR3 in amino acids: CASSAIAGIYEQYF. CDR3 DNA sequence: TGTGCCAGCAGCGCAATAGCGGGAATCTACGAGCAGTACTTC.